This T cell receptor (beta chain) was sequenced for a study of Ad26.COV2.S vaccination and SARS-CoV-2 variants. The wider study: By the intramuscular route, Ad26.COV2.S was given once, or twice 56 days apart.

This clone was picked up many times. What it binds is unknown. Whole-study findings and limits: CD8+ and CD4+ T cells specific for spike reportedly responded with substantial breadth after vaccination. Total T cell responses may have been underestimated by the TCR breadth and depth analyses.

Assay used: immunoSEQ multiplex PCR; TCRdb lists only in-frame clones, some missing. In the table there are some 300,000 clones, roughly 86% of which are singletons. Indicated treatment: roughly 18 received Ad26.COV2.S at low or high dose, single or two shots; 5 received placebo; per-sample allocation not given. The study sampled participants on day 63 after the first vaccine or placebo injection. V shed 6 bases and J 0 bases; nucleotides not matched to a gene: 6. CDR3 length: 14 amino acids. Germline lookup yields CDR1 SQVTM and CDR2 ANQGSEA. Here the sequenced sample was peripheral blood, taken in a trial of Ad26.COV2.S vaccine versus placebo. The chain employs TRBV29-1 and TRBJ1-1; TRBD1 aligns across 8 bases. This clonotype was sampled from a person aged 18-60 years who received the Ad26.COV2.S COVID-19 vaccine or a placebo. Written as DNA, the CDR3 is TGCAGCGTGCTGACAGGGGAAGTGAACACTGAAGCTTTCTTT. Protein: CSVLTGEVNTEAFF. Supplemented by reference TRBV29-1 and TRBJ1-1, the full variable domain reads SAVISQKPSRDICQRGTSLTIQCQVDSQVTMMFWYRQQPGQSLTLIATANQGSEATYESGFVIDKFPISRPNLTFSTLTVSNMSPEDSSIYLCSVLTGEVNTEAFFGQGTRLTVV.